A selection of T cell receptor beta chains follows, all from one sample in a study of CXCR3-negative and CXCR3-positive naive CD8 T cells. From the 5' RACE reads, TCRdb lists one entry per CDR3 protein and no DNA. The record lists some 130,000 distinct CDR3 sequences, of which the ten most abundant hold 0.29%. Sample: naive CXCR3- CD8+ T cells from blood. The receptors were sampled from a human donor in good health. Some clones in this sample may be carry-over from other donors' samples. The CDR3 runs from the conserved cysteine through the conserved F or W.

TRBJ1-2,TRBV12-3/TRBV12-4,CASSFVFQVAYGYTF
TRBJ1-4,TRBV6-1,CASSPRLAPTNEKLFF
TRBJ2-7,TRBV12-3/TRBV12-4,CASTHVDRDYEQYF
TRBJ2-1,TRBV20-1,CSARDRVGGLNEQFF
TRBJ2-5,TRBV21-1,CASIQQGPDQETQYF
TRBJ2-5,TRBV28,CASSLGLAETQETQYF
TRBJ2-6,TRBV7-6,CASSLEFLGEGLSGANVPTF
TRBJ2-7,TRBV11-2,CASSLELADTYEQYF
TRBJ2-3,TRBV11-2,CASSLNSGGLADTQYF
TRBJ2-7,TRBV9,CASSPGLAIDEQYF
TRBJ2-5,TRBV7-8,CASSLGPRETQYF
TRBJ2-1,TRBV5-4,CASSLQDVKGNEQFF
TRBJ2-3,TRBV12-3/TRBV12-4,CASSSSTGTSGGSPSTDTQYF
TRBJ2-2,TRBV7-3,CASSPRWVAGGFTGELFF
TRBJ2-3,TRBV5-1,CASSFSFAALAGTDTQYF
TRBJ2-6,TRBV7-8,CASSLGFGANVLTF
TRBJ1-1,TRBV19,CASSISGPEAFF
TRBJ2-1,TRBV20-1,CSARDPTSGGAYNEQFF
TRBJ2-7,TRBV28,CASSLGEGSFSHYEQYF
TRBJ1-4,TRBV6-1,CASSDDRPEFYEKLFF
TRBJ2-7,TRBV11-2,CASRQAVGVGYEQYF
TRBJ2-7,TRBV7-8,CASSFGSWDRLEYEQYF
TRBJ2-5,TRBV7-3,CASSLTGTGGHQETQYF
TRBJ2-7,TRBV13,CASRGAGGDYEQYF
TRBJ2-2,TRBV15,CATSRDDTGELFF
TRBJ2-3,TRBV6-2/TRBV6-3,CASSYVPGESDTQYF
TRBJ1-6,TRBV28,CASSPGPGQPSSYNSPLHF
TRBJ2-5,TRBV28,CASSSSRTSNF
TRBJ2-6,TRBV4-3,CASSQDSGRGGANVLTF
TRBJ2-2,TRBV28,CASSYPPAGTNTGELFF
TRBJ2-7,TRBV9,CASSGRGDRSYEQYF
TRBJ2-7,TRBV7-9,CASSFDRDRGPSSYGQYF
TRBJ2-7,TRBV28,CASIPSRGYEQYF
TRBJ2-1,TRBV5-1,CASSLRTQGAVGNEQFF
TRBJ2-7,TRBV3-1,CASSQVGSSYEQYF
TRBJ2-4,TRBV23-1,CASSQGGLGAKNIQYF
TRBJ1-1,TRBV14,CASSPTSRDGGAFF
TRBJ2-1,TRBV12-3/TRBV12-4,CASSPSRTGDNEQFF
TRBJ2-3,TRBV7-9,CASSAQGGLGTDTQYF
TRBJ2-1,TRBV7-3,CASSSDRGDSYNEQFF
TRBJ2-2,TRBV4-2,CASSPRTVKTNTGELFF
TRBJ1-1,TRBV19,CASGDRGWTEAFF
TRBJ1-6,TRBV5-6,CASSLGVSPLHF
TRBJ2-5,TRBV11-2,CASSFGSWWGGQQETQYF
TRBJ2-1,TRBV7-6,CASSLDRDYNEQFF
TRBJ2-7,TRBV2,CATGTSDEQYF
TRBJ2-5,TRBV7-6,CASSRGTAQETQYF